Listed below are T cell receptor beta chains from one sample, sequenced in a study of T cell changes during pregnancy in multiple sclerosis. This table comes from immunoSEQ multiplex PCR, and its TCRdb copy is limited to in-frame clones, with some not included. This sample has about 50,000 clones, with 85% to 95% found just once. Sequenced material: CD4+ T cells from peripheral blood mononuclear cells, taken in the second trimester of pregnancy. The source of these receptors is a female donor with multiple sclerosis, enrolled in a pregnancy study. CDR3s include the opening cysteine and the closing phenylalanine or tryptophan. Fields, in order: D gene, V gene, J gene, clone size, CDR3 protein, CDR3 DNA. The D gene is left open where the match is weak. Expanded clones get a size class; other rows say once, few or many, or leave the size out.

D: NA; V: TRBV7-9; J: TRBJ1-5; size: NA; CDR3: CASSLVGGNSNQPQHF; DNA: TGTGCCAGCAGCTTAGTGGGGGGAAATAGCAATCAGCCCCAGCATTTT
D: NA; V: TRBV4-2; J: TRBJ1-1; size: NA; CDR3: CASSNTDSNTEAFF; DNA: TGTGCCAGCAGCAATACCGACTCGAACACTGAAGCTTTCTTT
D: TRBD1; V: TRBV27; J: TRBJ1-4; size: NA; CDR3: CASTPGQGASDEKLFF; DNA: TGTGCCAGCACTCCGGGACAGGGGGCGTCGGATGAAAAACTGTTTTTT
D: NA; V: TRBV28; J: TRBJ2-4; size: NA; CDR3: CASSLNLGGRGAKNIQYF; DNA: TGTGCCAGCAGTTTAAATCTCGGTGGGAGAGGGGCCAAAAACATTCAGTACTTC
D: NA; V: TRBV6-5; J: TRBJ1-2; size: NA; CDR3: CASSYRGWVGYTF; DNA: TGTGCCAGCAGTTACAGGGGGTGGGTTGGCTACACCTTC
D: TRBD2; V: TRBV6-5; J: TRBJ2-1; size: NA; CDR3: CASRPGTSGVNEQFF; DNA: TGTGCCAGCAGGCCCGGGACTAGCGGGGTCAATGAGCAGTTCTTC
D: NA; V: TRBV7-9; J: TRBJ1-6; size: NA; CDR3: CASSLVAGDNSPLHF; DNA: TGTGCCAGCAGCTTAGTGGCGGGGGATAATTCACCCCTCCACTTT
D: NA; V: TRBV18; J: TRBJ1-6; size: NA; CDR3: CASSPDWSALHF; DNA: TGTGCCAGCTCACCTGACTGGTCGGCCCTCCACTTT
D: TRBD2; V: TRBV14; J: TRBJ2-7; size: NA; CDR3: CASSNLAGSYEQYF; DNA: TGTGCCAGCAGCAACCTAGCGGGGAGCTACGAGCAGTACTTC
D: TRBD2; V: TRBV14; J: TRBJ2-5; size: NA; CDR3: CASSQGLAAAGETQYF; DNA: TGTGCCAGCAGCCAAGGACTAGCGGCTGCGGGGGAGACCCAGTACTTC
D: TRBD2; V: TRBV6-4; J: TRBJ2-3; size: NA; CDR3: CASSDSAGATDTQYF; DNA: TGTGCCAGCAGTGACTCAGCGGGGGCCACAGATACGCAGTATTTT
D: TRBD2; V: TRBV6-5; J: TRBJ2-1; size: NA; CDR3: CASSYWGLAGGNEQFF; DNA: TGTGCCAGCAGTTACTGGGGACTAGCGGGGGGCAATGAGCAGTTCTTC
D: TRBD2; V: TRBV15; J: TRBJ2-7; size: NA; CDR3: CATSRDRTSAYEQYF; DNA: TGTGCCACCAGCAGAGATCGGACTAGCGCGTACGAGCAGTACTTC
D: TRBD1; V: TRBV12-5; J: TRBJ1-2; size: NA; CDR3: CASGTNTPQGEVANYGYTF; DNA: TGTGCTAGTGGTACGAACACCCCTCAGGGGGAGGTCGCTAACTATGGCTACACCTTC
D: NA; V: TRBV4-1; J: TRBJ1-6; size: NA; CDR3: CASSQDGENSPLHF; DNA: TGCGCCAGCAGCCAAGACGGAGAAAATTCACCCCTCCACTTT
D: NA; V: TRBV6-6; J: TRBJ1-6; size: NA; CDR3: CASSLISIINNSPLHF; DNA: TGTGCCAGCAGTCTAATTAGTATAATTAATAATTCACCCCTCCACTTT
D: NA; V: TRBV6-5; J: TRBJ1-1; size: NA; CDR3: CASSHRGGFGRTF; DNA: TGTGCCAGCAGTCACCGGGGAGGGTTTGGGCGTACCTTT
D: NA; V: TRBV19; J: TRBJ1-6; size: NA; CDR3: CASSIRNSYNSPLHF; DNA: TGTGCCAGTAGTATCCGTAACTCCTATAATTCACCCCTCCACTTT
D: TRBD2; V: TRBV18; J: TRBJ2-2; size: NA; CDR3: CASSPPGTSNTGELFF; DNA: TGTGCCAGCTCACCACCCGGGACTAGTAACACCGGGGAGCTGTTTTTT
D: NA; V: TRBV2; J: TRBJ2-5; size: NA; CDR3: CASSTPGQETQYF; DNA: TGTGCCAGCAGTACGCCAGGCCAAGAGACCCAGTACTTC
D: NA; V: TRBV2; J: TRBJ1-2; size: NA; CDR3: CASSNTQNQRGTF; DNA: TGTGCCAGCAGTAACACTCAGAATCAACGGGGTACCTTC
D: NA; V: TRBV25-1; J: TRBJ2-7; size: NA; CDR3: CASSGGSEQYF; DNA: TGTGCCAGCAGTGGTGGCAGCGAGCAGTACTTC
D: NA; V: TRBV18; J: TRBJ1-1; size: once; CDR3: CASKTTGGNTEAFF; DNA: TGTGCCAGCAAGACCACCGGAGGGAACACTGAAGCTTTCTTT
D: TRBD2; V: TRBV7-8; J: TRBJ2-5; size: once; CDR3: CASSPGWRGISETQYF; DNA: TGTGCCAGCAGCCCCGGCTGGCGGGGGATTTCGGAGACCCAGTACTTC
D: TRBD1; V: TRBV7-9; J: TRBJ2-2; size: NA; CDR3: CASSPDRGRWTGELFF; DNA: TGTGCCAGCAGCCCAGACAGGGGGCGGTGGACCGGGGAGCTGTTTTTT
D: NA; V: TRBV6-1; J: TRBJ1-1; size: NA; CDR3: CASSELWNTEAFF; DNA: TGTGCCAGCAGTGAACTATGGAACACTGAAGCTTTCTTT
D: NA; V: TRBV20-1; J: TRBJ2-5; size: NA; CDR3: CSALQETQYF; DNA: TGCAGTGCTCTCCAAGAGACCCAGTACTTC
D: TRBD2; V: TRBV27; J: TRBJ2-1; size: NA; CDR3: CASSSGLAGGRDYEQFF; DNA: TGTGCCAGCAGTTCTGGACTAGCGGGGGGCCGCGACTATGAGCAGTTCTTC
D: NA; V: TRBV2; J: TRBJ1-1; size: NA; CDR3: CASSAPTPGSGTEAFF; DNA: TGTGCCAGCAGTGCCCCGACTCCGGGTAGCGGTACTGAAGCTTTCTTT
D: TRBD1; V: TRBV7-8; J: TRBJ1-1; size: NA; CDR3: CASSLQTTGRTEAFF; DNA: TGTGCCAGCAGCTTACAAACGACAGGGCGCACTGAAGCTTTCTTT
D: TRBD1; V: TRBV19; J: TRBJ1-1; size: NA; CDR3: CASSIDGQAMNTEAFF; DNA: TGTGCCAGTAGTATAGATGGACAGGCCATGAACACTGAAGCTTTCTTT